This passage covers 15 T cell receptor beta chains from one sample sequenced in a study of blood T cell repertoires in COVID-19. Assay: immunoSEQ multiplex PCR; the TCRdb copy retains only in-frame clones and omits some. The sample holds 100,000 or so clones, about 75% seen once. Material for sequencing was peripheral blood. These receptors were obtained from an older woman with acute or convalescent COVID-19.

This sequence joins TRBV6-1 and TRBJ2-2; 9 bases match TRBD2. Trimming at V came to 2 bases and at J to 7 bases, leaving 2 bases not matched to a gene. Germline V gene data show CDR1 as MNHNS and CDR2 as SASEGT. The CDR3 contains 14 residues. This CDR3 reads CASSELAGYGELFF. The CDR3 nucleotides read TGTGCCAGCAGTGAACTAGCGGGGTACGGGGAGCTGTTTTTT.

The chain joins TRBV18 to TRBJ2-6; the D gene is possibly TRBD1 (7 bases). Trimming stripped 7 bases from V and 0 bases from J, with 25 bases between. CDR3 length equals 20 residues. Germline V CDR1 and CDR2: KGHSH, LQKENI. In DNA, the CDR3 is TGTGCCAGCTTATTCCGGGGGACAGTGACTCCCTCCTCTGGGGCCAACGTCCTGACTTTC. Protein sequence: CASLFRGTVTPSSGANVLTF.

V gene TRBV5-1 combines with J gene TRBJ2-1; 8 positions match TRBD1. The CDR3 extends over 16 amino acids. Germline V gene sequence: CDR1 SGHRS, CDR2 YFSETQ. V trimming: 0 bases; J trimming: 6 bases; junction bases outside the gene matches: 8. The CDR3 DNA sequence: TGCGCCAGCAGCTTGGACGGACAGGGAATCGGCAATGAGCAGTTCTTC. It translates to CASSLDGQGIGNEQFF. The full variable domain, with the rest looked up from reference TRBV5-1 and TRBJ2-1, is KAGVTQTPRYLIKTRGQQVTLSCSPISGHRSVSWYQQTPGQGLQFLFEYFSETQRNKGNFPGRFSGRQFSNSRSEMNVSTLELGDSALYLCASSLDGQGIGNEQFFGPGTRLTVL.

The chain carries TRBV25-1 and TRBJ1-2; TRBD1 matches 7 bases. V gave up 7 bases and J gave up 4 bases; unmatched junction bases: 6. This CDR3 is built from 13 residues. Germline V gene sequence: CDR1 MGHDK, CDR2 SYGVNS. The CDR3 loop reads CASTGTASYGYTF. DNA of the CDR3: TGTGCCAGCACCGGGACAGCAAGCTATGGCTACACCTTC.

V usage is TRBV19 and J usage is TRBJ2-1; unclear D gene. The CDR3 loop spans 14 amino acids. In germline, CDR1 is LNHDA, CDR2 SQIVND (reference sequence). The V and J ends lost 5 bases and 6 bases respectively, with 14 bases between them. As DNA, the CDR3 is TGTGCCAGTAGTGGCCCTCCCCTGATCAATGAGCAGTTCTTC. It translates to CASSGPPLINEQFF.

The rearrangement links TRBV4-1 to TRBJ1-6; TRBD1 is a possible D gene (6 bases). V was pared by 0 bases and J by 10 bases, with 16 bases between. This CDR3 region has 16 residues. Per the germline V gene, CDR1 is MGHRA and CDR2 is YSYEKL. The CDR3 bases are TGCGCCAGCAGCCAAGAAATGGGGGCAGCCTGGTCACCCCTCCACTTT. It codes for CASSQEMGAAWSPLHF.

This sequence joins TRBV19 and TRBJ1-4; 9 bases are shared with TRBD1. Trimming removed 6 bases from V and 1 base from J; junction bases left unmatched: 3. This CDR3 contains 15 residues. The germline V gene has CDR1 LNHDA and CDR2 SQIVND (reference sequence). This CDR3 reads CASSVGQGTNEKLFF. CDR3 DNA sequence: TGTGCCAGTAGCGTGGGACAGGGAACTAATGAAAAACTGTTTTTT.

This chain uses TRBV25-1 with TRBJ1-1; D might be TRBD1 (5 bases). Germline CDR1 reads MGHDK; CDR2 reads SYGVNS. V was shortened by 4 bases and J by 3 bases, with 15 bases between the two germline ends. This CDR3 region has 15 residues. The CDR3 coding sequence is TGTGCCAGCAGTGCCCTAAAGGGGATTTACACTGAAGCTTTCTTT. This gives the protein CASSALKGIYTEAFF.

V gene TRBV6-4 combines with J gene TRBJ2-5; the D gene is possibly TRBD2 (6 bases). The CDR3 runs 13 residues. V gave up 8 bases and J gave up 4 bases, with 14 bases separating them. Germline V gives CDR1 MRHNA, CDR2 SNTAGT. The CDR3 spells CASSSGRGETQYF. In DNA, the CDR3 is TGTGCCAGCTCTTCGGGGCGGGGAGAGACCCAGTACTTC.

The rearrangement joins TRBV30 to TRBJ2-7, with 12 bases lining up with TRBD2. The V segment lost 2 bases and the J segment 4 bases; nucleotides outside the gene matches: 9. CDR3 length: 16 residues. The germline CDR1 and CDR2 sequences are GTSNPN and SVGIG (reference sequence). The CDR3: CAWSRKLAGGNYEQYF. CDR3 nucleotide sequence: TGTGCCTGGAGTCGGAAACTAGCGGGGGGCAATTACGAGCAGTACTTC.

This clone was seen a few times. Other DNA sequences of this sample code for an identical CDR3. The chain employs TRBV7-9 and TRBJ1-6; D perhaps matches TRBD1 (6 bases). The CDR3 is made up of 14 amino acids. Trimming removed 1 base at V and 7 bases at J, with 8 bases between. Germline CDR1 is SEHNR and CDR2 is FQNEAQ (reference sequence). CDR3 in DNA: TGTGCCAGCAGCTTAGTTCAGGGGAATTCACCCCTCCACTTT. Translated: CASSLVQGNSPLHF.

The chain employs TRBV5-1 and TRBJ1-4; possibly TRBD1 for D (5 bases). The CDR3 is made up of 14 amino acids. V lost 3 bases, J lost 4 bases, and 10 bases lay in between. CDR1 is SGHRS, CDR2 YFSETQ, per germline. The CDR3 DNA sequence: TGCGCCAGCAGCTGGGGACTGGGTAATGAAAAACTGTTTTTT. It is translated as CASSWGLGNEKLFF.

The CDR3 coding sequence is TGTGCCATCAGGGACAGCCTAAGCTCTGGAAACACCATATATTTT. Protein sequence: CAIRDSLSSGNTIYF. V gene TRBV6-5 combines with J gene TRBJ1-3; 7 bases map to TRBD1. This CDR3 spans 15 amino acids. The ends lost 10 bases at V and 0 bases at J; junction bases unmatched: 9. The germline CDR1 and CDR2 sequences are MNHEY and SVGAGI.

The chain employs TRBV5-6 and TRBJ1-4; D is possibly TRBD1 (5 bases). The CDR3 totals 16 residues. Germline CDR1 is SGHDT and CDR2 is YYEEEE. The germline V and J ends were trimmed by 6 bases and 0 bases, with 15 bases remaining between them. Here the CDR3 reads CASTIRGGATNEKLFF. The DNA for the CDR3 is TGTGCCAGCACCATCCGGGGGGGGGCAACTAATGAAAAACTGTTTTTT.

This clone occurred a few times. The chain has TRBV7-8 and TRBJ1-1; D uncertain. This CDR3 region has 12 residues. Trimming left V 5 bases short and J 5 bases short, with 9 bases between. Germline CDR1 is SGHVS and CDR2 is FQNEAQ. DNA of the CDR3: TGTGCCAGCAGCCGCGGAGGGACTGAAGCTTTCTTT. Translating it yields CASSRGGTEAFF. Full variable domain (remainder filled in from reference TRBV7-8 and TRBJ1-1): GAGVSQSPRYKVAKRGQDVALRCDPISGHVSLFWYQQALGQGPEFLTYFQNEAQLDKSGLPSDRFFAERPEGSVSTLKIQRTQQEDSAVYLCASSRGGTEAFFGQGTRLTVV.